The 25 T cell receptor beta chains in this list originate from one sample, sequenced in a study of blood T cell repertoires in COVID-19. Measured with immunoSEQ multiplex PCR; TCRdb has only the in-frame clones, and not every one. Counted here are some 330,000 clones, 87% occurring once; the ten biggest clones make up less than 2.5%. Sequenced material: PBMCs or T cells enriched from blood (not recorded which). The receptors were gathered from a man aged 35-49 years in a cohort exposed to, infected with or recovered from COVID-19 (not recorded which).

The chain has TRBV30 and TRBJ1-5; perhaps TRBD1 as D (5 bases). From germline, CDR1 is GTSNPN and CDR2 SVGIG (reference sequence). Trimming cost V 5 bases and J 3 bases, with 11 bases left between them. This CDR3 spans 13 amino acids. In nucleotides, the CDR3 is TGTGCCTGGGCTCGGGGGGACAATCAGCCCCAGCATTTT. It encodes CAWARGDNQPQHF.

CDR3 in amino acids: CSASSGTGFTGELFF. Written as DNA, the CDR3 is TGCAGTGCTAGTTCCGGGACAGGGTTCACCGGGGAGCTGTTTTTT. V and J are TRBV20-1 and TRBJ2-2, with 9 nucleotides matching TRBD1. Looked up from germline, CDR1 is DFQATT and CDR2 is SNEGSKA (reference sequence). After removal of 3 bases from V and 4 bases from J, the junction contained 6 bases not matched to a gene. The CDR3 extends over 15 amino acids.

The J gene is TRBJ2-1, the V gene TRBV15; D might be TRBD2 (6 bases). Germline V gene lookup returns CDR1 LNHNV and CDR2 YYDKDF (reference sequence). The CDR3 is made up of 16 amino acids. V lost 2 bases and J lost 5, with 16 bases in between. The CDR3 loop reads CATSRRRDWRNNEQFF. The DNA for the CDR3 is TGTGCCACCAGCAGACGCCGGGACTGGAGGAACAATGAGCAGTTCTTC.

V and J are TRBV3-1 (or the pseudogene TRBV3-2) and TRBJ1-2; D not certain. The V end lost 0 bases, the J end lost 9 bases, and 14 bases lay between the germline ends. The CDR3 has 14 amino acids. Germline V gives CDR1 LGHDT, CDR2 YNNKEL (reference sequence). In nucleotides, the CDR3 is TGTGCCAGCAGCCAAGATCATCTGGGGAGGAGCTACACCTTC. Protein: CASSQDHLGRSYTF.

The V call is TRBV16, the J call TRBJ2-5; TRBD2 agrees at 13 bases. The CDR3 sequence is 17 residues long. V shed 2 bases and J 0 bases; nucleotides not matched to a gene: 3. Germline V gene data show CDR1 as KGHSY and CDR2 as FQNENV. CDR3: CASSQAGTSGNQETQYF. CDR3 coding DNA: TGTGCCAGCAGCCAAGCCGGGACTAGCGGGAACCAAGAGACCCAGTACTTC. The full variable domain, rest sourced from reference TRBV16 and TRBJ2-5, is GEEVAQTPKHLVRGEGQKAKLYCAPIKGHSYVFWYQQVLKNEFKFLISFQNENVFDETGMPKERFSAKCLPNSPCSLEIQATKLEDSAVYFCASSQAGTSGNQETQYFGPGTRLLVL.

This clone was counted ten times or more. The CDR3, as DNA: TGTGCCATCAGTCCGGGACAGGGAAACAATGAGCAGTTCTTC. Its translation is CAISPGQGNNEQFF. J is TRBJ2-1 and V is TRBV10-3; the match to TRBD1 covers 9 bases. The CDR3 consists of 14 residues. Germline CDR1 is ENHRY and CDR2 is SYGVKD. V dropped 5 bases and J dropped 5; count of bases not matched to a gene: 4.

V gene TRBV19 combines with J gene TRBJ2-3, with 8 nucleotides matching TRBD2. The ends lost 7 bases at V and 1 base at J; junction bases unmatched: 7. This CDR3 region has 15 residues. Germline values: CDR1 LNHDA, CDR2 SQIVND (reference sequence). The CDR3 loop reads CASKAGGLGTDTQYF. DNA of the CDR3: TGTGCCAGTAAGGCGGGAGGTTTGGGCACAGATACGCAGTATTTT.

The J gene is TRBJ2-1, the V gene TRBV7-2, with TRBD2 identical over 10 bases. This CDR3 spans 17 amino acids. V lost 1 base, J lost 9 bases, and 12 bases stayed unmatched. Germline CDR1 and CDR2: SGHTA and FQGNSA. CDR3 DNA: TGTGCCAGCAGCTTAGTATCGGGGCTAGCGGGAGTCGGTGAGCAGTTCTTC. Residues: CASSLVSGLAGVGEQFF.

The genes are TRBV28 and TRBJ1-3, with a tentative D call TRBD1 (6 bases). Trimming left V 5 bases short and J 8 bases short, with 19 bases between. CDR1 and CDR2 from the germline V gene are MDHEN and SYDVKM. This CDR3 has 15 residues. The CDR3 bases are TGTGCCAGCAGTCCCGCGACAGGCCGGGCGGACACCATATATTTT. Residues: CASSPATGRADTIYF.

The rearrangement joins TRBV2 to TRBJ1-1; D is uncertain. The CDR3 sequence is 14 residues long. V was shortened by 1 base and J by 3 bases, with 9 bases between the two germline ends. CDR1 is SNHLY, CDR2 FYNNEI, per germline. The CDR3 sequence is CASSEVGRDTEAFF. The CDR3 DNA is TGTGCCAGCAGTGAAGTGGGGAGGGACACTGAAGCTTTCTTT.

V gene TRBV2 combines with J gene TRBJ2-1, with 11 bases matching TRBD2. The CDR3 consists of 14 residues. V lost 3 bases and J lost 9; bases outside the gene matches: 4. Germline V gene lookup returns CDR1 SNHLY and CDR2 FYNNEI. The CDR3 loop reads CASSDVSGRGEQFF. The CDR3 nucleotides read TGTGCCAGCAGTGATGTTAGCGGGAGGGGTGAGCAGTTCTTC.

In this sample, this clone turned up a few times. CDR3 in amino acids: CASSMGGNMGQPQHF. CDR3 bases: TGTGCCAGTAGTATGGGGGGGAATATGGGTCAGCCCCAGCATTTT. This chain connects TRBV19 to TRBJ1-5, with D perhaps TRBD1 (5 bases). Germline V CDR1 and CDR2: LNHDA, SQIVND (reference sequence). The V and J ends lost 3 bases and 6 bases respectively, with 15 bases between them. There are 15 residues in the CDR3. Filled out from reference TRBV19 and TRBJ1-5, the complete variable domain reads DGGITQSPKYLFRKEGQNVTLSCEQNLNHDAMYWYRQDPGQGLRLIYYSQIVNDFQKGDIAEGYSVSREKKESFPLTVTSAQKNPTAFYLCASSMGGNMGQPQHFGDGTRLSIL.

This clone came up once. J is TRBJ1-1 and V is TRBV6-5; 8 bases are a match to TRBD1. Germline CDR1 MNHEY, CDR2 SVGAGI. The ends lost 8 bases at V and 4 bases at J; junction bases unmatched: 3. The CDR3 has 12 amino acids. The CDR3 region is CASGQGFTEAFF. CDR3 nucleotides: TGTGCCAGCGGACAGGGTTTCACTGAAGCTTTCTTT.

This chain joins TRBV24-1 and TRBJ2-1; 10 bases agree with TRBD2. After removal of 4 bases from V and 6 bases from J, the junction contained 8 bases not matched to a gene. The germline V gene has CDR1 KGHDR and CDR2 SFDVKD. The length of the CDR3 is 16 residues. CDR3 in amino acids: CATSDASGRAINEQFF. As DNA, the CDR3 is TGTGCCACCAGTGACGCCAGCGGGAGGGCCATCAATGAGCAGTTCTTC.

This clone has only one observation. This chain links TRBV18 with TRBJ2-3, with D possibly matching TRBD2 (5 bases). Trimming shortened V by 1 base and J by 0 bases, and 11 bases separated the two germline ends. CDR3 length equals 16 residues. Looked up from germline, CDR1 is KGHSH and CDR2 is LQKENI. CDR3 region: CASSPQLARSTDTQYF. The CDR3 DNA is TGTGCCAGCTCACCACAATTAGCGCGAAGCACAGATACGCAGTATTTT. The full variable domain, its missing parts supplied by reference TRBV18 and TRBJ2-3, is NAGVMQNPRHLVRRRGQEARLRCSPMKGHSHVYWYRQLPEEGLKFMVYLQKENIIDESGMPKERFSAEFPKEGPSILRIQQVVRGDSAAYFCASSPQLARSTDTQYFGPGTRLTVL.

The chain joins TRBV9 to TRBJ1-1; D not certain. Germline values: CDR1 SGDLS, CDR2 YYNGEE. This CDR3 has 14 amino acids. Trimming shortened V by 0 bases and J by 2 bases, and 8 bases separated the two germline ends. The CDR3 loop is CASSVVAGNTEAFF. CDR3 DNA sequence: TGTGCCAGCAGCGTAGTGGCTGGTAACACTGAAGCTTTCTTT.

V is TRBV20-1 and J is TRBJ1-2, with 9 bases lining up with TRBD1. Germline lookup yields CDR1 DFQATT and CDR2 SNEGSKA (reference sequence). The V and J ends lost 3 bases and 8 bases, in that order; junction bases with no gene match: 16. The CDR3 covers 16 residues. CDR3 region: CSASSGTGSNFGGYTF. The CDR3 nucleotides are TGCAGTGCTAGTTCCGGGACAGGGAGTAATTTCGGGGGCTACACCTTC.

The chain has TRBV2 and TRBJ1-1; 7 nucleotides line up with TRBD1. J lost 5 bases, V lost 5 bases, and 5 bases had no gene match. Germline values: CDR1 SNHLY, CDR2 FYNNEI. This CDR3 has 13 amino acids. CDR3 sequence: CASSPGQLTEAFF. The CDR3 DNA sequence: TGTGCCAGCAGTCCGGGACAGCTAACTGAAGCTTTCTTT.

This clone was counted between two and nine times. The chain couples TRBV18 to TRBJ1-2; TRBD1 aligns across 7 bases. The CDR3 spans 17 residues. Germline V gene data show CDR1 as KGHSH and CDR2 as LQKENI. V shed 2 bases, J shed 6 bases, and the junction held 15 bases outside the gene matches. The CDR3 nucleotides read TGTGCCAGCTCACCAGGACAGGACGAAGCACGAGGCAATGGCTACACCTTC. Translated, it gives CASSPGQDEARGNGYTF.

The gene calls are TRBV28 and TRBJ2-7; maybe TRBD1 (7 bases). V lost 7 bases, J lost 3 bases, and 16 bases lay in between. Germline V CDR1 and CDR2: MDHEN, SYDVKM. This CDR3 contains 14 residues. The CDR3 loop is CASNRQGGYYEQYF. The CDR3 bases are TGTGCCAGCAACAGACAGGGAGGTTACTACGAGCAGTACTTC.

The chain uses TRBV7-9 and TRBJ2-1; D is perhaps TRBD2 (5 bases). The CDR3 is 16 amino acids. Per the germline V gene, CDR1 is SEHNR and CDR2 is FQNEAQ (reference sequence). V lost 1 base to trimming and J lost 7 bases, with 17 bases between them. The chain's CDR3 is CASSLEYGLTGNEQFF. In nucleotides, the CDR3 is TGTGCCAGCAGCTTAGAATACGGACTCACCGGTAATGAGCAGTTCTTC.

The CDR3 DNA follows: TGTGCCAGCAGCCAAAATACAGGGCGCGCCTATGGCTACACCTTC. It codes for CASSQNTGRAYGYTF. The chain has TRBV5-5 and TRBJ1-2, with D perhaps matching TRBD1 (6 bases). CDR3 length equals 15 residues. Trimming took off 4 bases at V and 4 bases at J, with 17 bases between the two ends. Germline V CDR1 and CDR2: SGHKS, YYEKEE (reference sequence).

The rearrangement links TRBV7-2 to TRBJ1-4; 7 nucleotides line up with TRBD1. Germline CDR1 and CDR2: SGHTA and FQGNSA. This CDR3 contains 15 residues. V lost 1 base, J lost 7 bases, and 6 bases stayed unmatched. In DNA, the CDR3 is TGTGCCAGCAGCTTAGACAGGGGTTGGGGTGAAAAACTGTTTTTT. Its protein product is CASSLDRGWGEKLFF.

The chain recombines TRBV2 with TRBJ1-1, with D hard to call. The CDR3 totals 14 residues. V dropped 6 bases and J dropped 1 base, with 12 bases sitting between them. Germline CDR1 is SNHLY and CDR2 is FYNNEI. Written as DNA, the CDR3 is TGTGCCAGCAGGGTCACAGAGAGGAACACTGAAGCTTTCTTT. Protein sequence: CASRVTERNTEAFF.

The sample holds a few counts of this clone. CDR3 DNA sequence: TGTGCCACCAGTGATGCGCGCTCGGGATGGAATGAGCAGTTCTTC. Translated: CATSDARSGWNEQFF. The V gene is TRBV24-1, the J gene TRBJ2-1; D may be TRBD2 (5 bases). Germline-derived CDR1 and CDR2 are KGHDR and SFDVKD. V was trimmed by 3 bases and J by 7 bases, leaving 15 bases between them. The CDR3 loop spans 15 amino acids.